Listed below are T cell receptor beta chains from one sample, sequenced in a study of T cell changes during pregnancy in multiple sclerosis. TCRdb's copy holds only in-frame clones and misses some; the assay was immunoSEQ multiplex PCR. The sample has 70,000 to 90,000 clones; approximately 90% are singletons. Sequencing used PBMCs, obtained in the first trimester of pregnancy. These receptors all come from a female donor in good health, serving as a control in a pregnancy study. Some clones in this sample may be carry-over from other donors' samples. Each CDR3 is given with its conserved first and last residue. The D gene is left open where the match is weak. Clone size, where shown, is once, few, many, or a class for clones that have expanded.

NA,TRBJ2-2,TRBV4-1,NA,CASSLTQGWRDGELFF,TGCGCCAGCAGCCTGACTCAGGGTTGGCGAGACGGGGAGCTGTTTTTT
TRBD1,TRBJ2-7,TRBV4-1,NA,CASSQIGTAEQYF,TGCGCCAGCAGCCAAATAGGGACAGCCGAGCAGTACTTC
NA,TRBJ2-1,TRBV27,once,CASSLLAGVVSNEQFF,TGTGCCAGCAGTTTATTAGCCGGGGTGGTTAGTAATGAGCAGTTCTTC
NA,TRBJ1-1,TRBV30,NA,CAWSAFDRRNTEAFF,TGTGCCTGGAGTGCCTTTGACAGACGAAACACTGAAGCTTTCTTT
TRBD2,TRBJ2-2,TRBV7-3,NA,CASSSGLAITGELFF,TGTGCCAGCAGTTCAGGACTAGCCATCACCGGGGAGCTGTTTTTT
TRBD1,TRBJ2-6,TRBV28,NA,CASTATGGGPGANVLTF,TGTGCCAGCACCGCGACAGGGGGCGGTCCTGGGGCCAACGTCCTGACTTTC
NA,TRBJ2-7,TRBV6-5,NA,CASSLSGGNEQYF,TGTGCCAGCAGCCTTAGCGGTGGTAACGAGCAGTACTTC
TRBD2,TRBJ2-7,TRBV29-1,NA,CSVSRLKPSGGLAYEQYF,TGCAGCGTCTCCCGCCTAAAGCCTAGCGGGGGCCTCGCCTACGAGCAGTACTTC
NA,TRBJ2-3,TRBV5-1,NA,CASREVITDTQYF,TGCGCCAGCAGGGAGGTGATCACAGATACGCAGTATTTT
NA,TRBJ2-7,TRBV18,NA,CASSPATYEQYF,TGTGCCAGCTCACCAGCTACCTACGAGCAGTACTTC
TRBD1,TRBJ1-2,TRBV5-1,NA,CASSRGQNSLNYGYTF,TGCGCCAGCAGCCGGGGACAGAACTCACTAAACTATGGCTACACCTTC
TRBD2,TRBJ2-1,TRBV27,NA,CASSLIPGRAGNEQFF,TGTGCCAGCAGTTTAATCCCGGGGAGGGCCGGCAATGAGCAGTTCTTC
TRBD1,TRBJ1-6,TRBV6-1,NA,CASSEWDSSPLHF,TGTGCCAGCAGTGAATGGGACAGTTCACCCCTCCACTTT
TRBD2,TRBJ2-3,TRBV29-1,NA,CSIATSGLTDTQYF,TGCAGCATCGCGACTAGCGGACTGACAGATACGCAGTATTTT
TRBD2,TRBJ2-1,TRBV10-2,NA,CASSSTSGSRVEQFF,TGCGCCAGCAGCTCGACTAGCGGGAGTAGGGTTGAGCAGTTCTTC
NA,TRBJ2-3,TRBV4-1,NA,CASSQALRGVGTDTQYF,TGCGCCAGCAGCCAAGCCCTCAGGGGGGTGGGCACAGATACGCAGTATTTT
TRBD1,TRBJ2-7,TRBV9,NA,CASSPRTGSANEQYF,TGTGCCAGCAGCCCCCGGACAGGGAGTGCGAACGAGCAGTACTTC
TRBD2,TRBJ2-1,TRBV7-2,NA,CASSQTSGRGYEQFF,TGTGCCAGCAGCCAAACTAGCGGGAGGGGGTATGAGCAGTTCTTC
TRBD1,TRBJ1-5,TRBV28,NA,CASTLQGRGLNQPQHF,TGTGCCAGCACCCTCCAAGGAAGGGGGCTCAATCAGCCCCAGCATTTT
TRBD2,TRBJ2-2,TRBV9,NA,CASSATSGGATGELFF,TGTGCCAGCAGCGCGACTAGCGGGGGGGCAACCGGGGAGCTGTTTTTT
TRBD1,TRBJ2-1,TRBV27,once,CASGPGQGYNEQFF,TGTGCCAGCGGCCCGGGACAGGGTTACAATGAGCAGTTCTTC
NA,TRBJ2-5,TRBV28,few,CASSYRELQETQYF,TGTGCCAGCAGTTACCGGGAGCTCCAAGAGACCCAGTACTTC
TRBD1,TRBJ2-7,TRBV7-2,NA,CASSIPYARDRGPEQYF,TGTGCCAGCAGCATACCCTACGCCCGGGACAGGGGGCCCGAGCAGTACTTC
NA,TRBJ1-4,TRBV6-1,once,CASRPAGEGLGKLFF,TGTGCCAGCAGGCCTGCAGGGGAGGGTTTGGGAAAACTGTTTTTT
NA,TRBJ1-5,TRBV7-2,once,CASSTRAWGDQPQHF,TGTGCCAGCAGCACACGAGCGTGGGGAGATCAGCCCCAGCATTTT
TRBD2,TRBJ2-3,TRBV5-4,NA,CASSRLAGALADTQYF,TGTGCCAGCAGTCGACTAGCGGGAGCTTTGGCAGATACGCAGTATTTT
NA,TRBJ2-1,TRBV10-1,once,CASSKWGGNSYNEQFF,TGCGCCAGCAGTAAGTGGGGCGGGAATTCCTACAATGAGCAGTTCTTC
NA,TRBJ1-1,TRBV4-2,NA,CASSLDSGNTEAFF,TGTGCCAGCAGCCTAGACTCGGGGAACACTGAAGCTTTCTTT
TRBD1,TRBJ1-2,TRBV27,NA,CASSTPGTGAGNGYTF,TGTGCCAGCAGTACACCCGGGACAGGGGCGGGGAATGGCTACACCTTC
TRBD1,TRBJ2-7,TRBV2,once,CASSIGQGLYEQYF,TGTGCCAGCAGTATTGGACAGGGCCTCTACGAGCAGTACTTC
NA,TRBJ1-3,TRBV28,NA,CASTPGGSGNTIYF,TGTGCCAGCACCCCCGGGGGCTCTGGAAACACCATATATTTT
NA,TRBJ2-3,TRBV5-1,once,CASSLSQGYTDTQYF,TGCGCCAGCAGCTTGAGCCAGGGGTACACAGATACGCAGTATTTT
NA,TRBJ2-1,TRBV9,NA,CASSVGGDNEQFF,TGTGCCAGCAGCGTGGGCGGGGACAATGAGCAGTTCTTC
NA,TRBJ1-2,TRBV7-9,once,CASSPDPFPGGGYTF,TGTGCCAGCAGCCCCGATCCGTTCCCCGGGGGTGGCTACACCTTC
NA,TRBJ2-1,TRBV2,NA,CASSEKLDSYNEQFF,TGTGCCAGCAGTGAAAAACTAGACTCCTACAATGAGCAGTTCTTC
NA,TRBJ2-6,TRBV5-5,NA,CASSLGWATGANVLTF,TGTGCCAGCAGCTTGGGTTGGGCTACTGGGGCCAACGTCCTGACTTTC
TRBD1,TRBJ1-5,TRBV27,NA,CASKEQGLFSQPQHF,TGTGCCAGCAAGGAACAGGGGTTGTTTTCTCAGCCCCAGCATTTT
TRBD1,TRBJ1-6,TRBV5-1,NA,CASSLAGQGSNSPLHF,TGCGCCAGCAGCTTGGCCGGACAGGGGTCCAATTCACCCCTCCACTTT
NA,TRBJ2-7,TRBV19,once,CATGVFAGNYEQYF,TGTGCCACCGGCGTTTTTGCAGGGAACTACGAGCAGTACTTC
NA,TRBJ2-5,TRBV18,NA,CASSPLEARYQETQYF,TGTGCCAGCTCACCACTGGAGGCGCGGTACCAAGAGACCCAGTACTTC
NA,TRBJ1-2,TRBV5-1,NA,CASSLTGDGLNYGYTF,TGCGCCAGCAGCTTGACGGGGGACGGACTAAACTATGGCTACACCTTC
NA,TRBJ2-2,TRBV28,NA,CASSFRQTATGELFF,TGTGCCAGCAGTTTCAGACAGACCGCCACCGGGGAGCTGTTTTTT
TRBD2,TRBJ2-1,TRBV5-5,NA,CASSLVGLAGNEQFF,TGTGCCAGCAGCCTCGTTGGACTAGCCGGCAATGAGCAGTTCTTC
NA,TRBJ2-7,TRBV5-4,NA,CASSWDLFSYEQYF,TGTGCCAGCAGCTGGGACTTGTTCTCCTACGAGCAGTACTTC
NA,TRBJ1-2,TRBV9,NA,CASSVNEGSGYTF,TGTGCCAGCAGCGTAAATGAGGGTTCGGGCTACACCTTC
NA,TRBJ2-6,TRBV6-5,NA,CASSYSAGSGANVLTF,TGTGCCAGCAGTTACTCTGCCGGGTCGGGGGCCAACGTCCTGACTTTC
NA,TRBJ1-3,TRBV5-1,NA,CASSLITGNPGNTIYF,TGCGCCAGCAGCCTCATTACAGGGAACCCTGGAAACACCATATATTTT
TRBD2,TRBJ2-3,TRBV4-2,NA,CASSPGLAGGPGTDTQYF,TGTGCCAGCAGCCCGGGACTAGCGGGAGGGCCAGGCACAGATACGCAGTATTTT
TRBD2,TRBJ2-3,TRBV4-2,NA,CASSQDGTSGSDTQYF,TGTGCCAGCAGCCAAGACGGGACTAGCGGGTCAGATACGCAGTATTTT
TRBD2,TRBJ2-7,TRBV6-1,NA,CASSDHLLAGGSEQYF,TGTGCCAGCAGTGATCACCTACTAGCGGGGGGTTCCGAGCAGTACTTC